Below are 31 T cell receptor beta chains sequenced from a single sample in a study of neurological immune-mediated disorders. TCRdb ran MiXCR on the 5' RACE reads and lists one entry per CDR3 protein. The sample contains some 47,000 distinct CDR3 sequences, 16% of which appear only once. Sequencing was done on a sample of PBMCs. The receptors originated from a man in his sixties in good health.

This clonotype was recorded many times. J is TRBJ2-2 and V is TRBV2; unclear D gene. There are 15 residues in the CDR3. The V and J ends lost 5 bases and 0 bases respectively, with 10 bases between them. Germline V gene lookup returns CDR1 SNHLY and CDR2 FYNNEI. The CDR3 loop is CASSRSAPNTGELFF. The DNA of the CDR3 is TGTGCCAGCAGTAGGAGTGCGCCGAACACCGGGGAGCTGTTTTTT.

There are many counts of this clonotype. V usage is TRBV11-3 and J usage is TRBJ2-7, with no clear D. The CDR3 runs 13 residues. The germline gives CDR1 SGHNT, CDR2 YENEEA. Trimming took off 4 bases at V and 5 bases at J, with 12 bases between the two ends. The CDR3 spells CASSSGPVDEQYF. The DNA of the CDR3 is TGTGCCAGCAGCTCAGGACCTGTGGACGAGCAGTACTTC.

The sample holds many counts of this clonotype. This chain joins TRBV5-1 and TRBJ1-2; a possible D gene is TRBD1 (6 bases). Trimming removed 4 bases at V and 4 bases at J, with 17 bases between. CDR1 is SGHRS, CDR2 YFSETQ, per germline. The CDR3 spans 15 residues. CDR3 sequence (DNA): TGCGCCAGCAGCCCGGGGGCCCAGGGGAGCTATGGCTACACCTTC. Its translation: CASSPGAQGSYGYTF.

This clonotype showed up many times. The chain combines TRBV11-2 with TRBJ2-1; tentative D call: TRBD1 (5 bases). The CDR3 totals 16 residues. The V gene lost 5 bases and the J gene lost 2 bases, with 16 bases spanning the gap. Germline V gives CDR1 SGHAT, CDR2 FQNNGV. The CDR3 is CASSPRLTVTYNEQFF. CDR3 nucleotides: TGTGCCAGCAGCCCAAGGTTGACAGTTACCTACAATGAGCAGTTCTTC.

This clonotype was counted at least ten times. The CDR3 bases are TGTGCCAGCAGTGTCGTGTCAGATACTGGGAAGCAGTACTTC. The encoded protein is CASSVVSDTGKQYF. The chain joins TRBV12-3 or TRBV12-4 to TRBJ2-7; D is uncertain. The CDR3 loop spans 14 amino acids. The germline V and J ends were trimmed by 5 bases and 8 bases, with 19 bases remaining between them.

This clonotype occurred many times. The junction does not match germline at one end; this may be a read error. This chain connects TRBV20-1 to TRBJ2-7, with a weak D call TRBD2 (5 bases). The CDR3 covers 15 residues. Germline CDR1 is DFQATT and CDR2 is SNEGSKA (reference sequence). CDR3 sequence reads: CSARGQSSSAYEQYF. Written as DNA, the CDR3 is TGCAGTGCCAGAGGTCAGTCTAGCTCTGCCTACGAGCAGTACTTC.

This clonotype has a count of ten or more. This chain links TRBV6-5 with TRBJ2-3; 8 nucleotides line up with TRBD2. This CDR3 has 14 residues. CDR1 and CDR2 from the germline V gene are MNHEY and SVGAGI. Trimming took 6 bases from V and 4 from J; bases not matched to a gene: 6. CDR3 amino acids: CASRTGLGPDTQYF. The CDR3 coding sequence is TGTGCCAGCAGGACGGGACTAGGGCCAGATACGCAGTATTTT.

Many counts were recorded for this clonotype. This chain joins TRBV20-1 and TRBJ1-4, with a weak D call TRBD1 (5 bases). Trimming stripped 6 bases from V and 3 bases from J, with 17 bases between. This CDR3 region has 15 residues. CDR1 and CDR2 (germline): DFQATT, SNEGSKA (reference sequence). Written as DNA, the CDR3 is TGCAGTGCCCCCCAGGGTTTTGGAGCTAATGAAAAACTGTTTTTT. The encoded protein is CSAPQGFGANEKLFF.

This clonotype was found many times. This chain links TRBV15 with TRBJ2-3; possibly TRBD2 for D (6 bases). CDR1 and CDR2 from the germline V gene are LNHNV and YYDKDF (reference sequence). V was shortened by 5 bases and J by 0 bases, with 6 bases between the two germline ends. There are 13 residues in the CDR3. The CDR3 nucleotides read TGTGCCACCAGCCTAGCGAGCACAGATACGCAGTATTTT. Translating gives CATSLASTDTQYF.

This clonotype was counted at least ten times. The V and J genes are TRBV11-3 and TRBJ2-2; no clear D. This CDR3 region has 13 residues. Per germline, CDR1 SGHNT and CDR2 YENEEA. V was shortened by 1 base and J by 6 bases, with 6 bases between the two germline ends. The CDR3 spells CASSLGRPGELFF. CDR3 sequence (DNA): TGTGCCAGCAGCTTAGGCCGACCCGGGGAGCTGTTTTTT.

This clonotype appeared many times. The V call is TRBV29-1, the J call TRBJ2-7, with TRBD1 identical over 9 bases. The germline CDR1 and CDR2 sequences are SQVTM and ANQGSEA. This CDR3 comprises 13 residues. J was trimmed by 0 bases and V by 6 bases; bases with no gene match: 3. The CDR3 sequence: CSVDRGSSYEQYF. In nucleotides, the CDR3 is TGCAGCGTAGACAGGGGGTCCTCCTACGAGCAGTACTTC.

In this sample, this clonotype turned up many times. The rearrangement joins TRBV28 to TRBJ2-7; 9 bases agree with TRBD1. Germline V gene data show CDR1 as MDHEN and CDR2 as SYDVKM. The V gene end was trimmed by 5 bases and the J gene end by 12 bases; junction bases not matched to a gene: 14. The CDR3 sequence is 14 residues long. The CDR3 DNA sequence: TGTGCCAGCAGTCGTCCGGGACAGGGATCCCGACGGTACTTC. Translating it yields CASSRPGQGSRRYF.

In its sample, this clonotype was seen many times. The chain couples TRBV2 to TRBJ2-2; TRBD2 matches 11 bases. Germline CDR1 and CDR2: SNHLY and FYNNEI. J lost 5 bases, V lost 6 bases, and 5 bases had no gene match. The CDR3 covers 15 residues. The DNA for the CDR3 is TGTGCCAGCAGCGGGACTAGCGGAAAAACCGGGGAGCTGTTTTTT. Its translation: CASSGTSGKTGELFF.

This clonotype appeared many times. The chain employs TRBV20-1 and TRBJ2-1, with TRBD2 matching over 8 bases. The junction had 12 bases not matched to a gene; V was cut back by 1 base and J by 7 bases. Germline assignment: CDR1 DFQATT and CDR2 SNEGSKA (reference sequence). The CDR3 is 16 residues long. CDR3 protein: CSARGYGLAGRNEQFF. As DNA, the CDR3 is TGCAGTGCTAGAGGTTACGGTCTAGCGGGTAGGAATGAGCAGTTCTTC.

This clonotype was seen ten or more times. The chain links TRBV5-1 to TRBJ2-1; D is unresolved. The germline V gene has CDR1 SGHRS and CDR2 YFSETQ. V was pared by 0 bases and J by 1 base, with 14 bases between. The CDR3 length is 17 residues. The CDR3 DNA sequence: TGCGCCAGCAGCTTGGCCCCGGCTTACCTGTCCTACAATGAGCAGTTCTTC. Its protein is CASSLAPAYLSYNEQFF. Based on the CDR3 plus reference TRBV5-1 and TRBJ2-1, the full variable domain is KAGVTQTPRYLIKTRGQQVTLSCSPISGHRSVSWYQQTPGQGLQFLFEYFSETQRNKGNFPGRFSGRQFSNSRSEMNVSTLELGDSALYLCASSLAPAYLSYNEQFFGPGTRLTVL.

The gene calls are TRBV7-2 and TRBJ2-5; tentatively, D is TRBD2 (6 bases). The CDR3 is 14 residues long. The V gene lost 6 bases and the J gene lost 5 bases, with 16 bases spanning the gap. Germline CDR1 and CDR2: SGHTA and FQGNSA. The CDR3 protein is CASRKDYFMETQYF. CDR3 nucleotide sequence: TGTGCCAGCAGGAAGGACTACTTCATGGAGACCCAGTACTTC.

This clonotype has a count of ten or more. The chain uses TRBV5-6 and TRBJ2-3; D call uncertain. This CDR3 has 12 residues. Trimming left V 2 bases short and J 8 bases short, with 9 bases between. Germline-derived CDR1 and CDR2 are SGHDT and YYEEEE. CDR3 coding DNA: TGTGCCAGCAGCTTCGGGCAACTTACGCAGTATTTT. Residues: CASSFGQLTQYF.

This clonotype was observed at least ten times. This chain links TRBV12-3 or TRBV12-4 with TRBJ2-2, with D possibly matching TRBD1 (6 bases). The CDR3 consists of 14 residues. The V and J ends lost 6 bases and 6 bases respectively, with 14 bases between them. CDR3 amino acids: CASSPQEGAGELFF. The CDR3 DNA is TGTGCCAGCAGCCCCCAAGAGGGGGCCGGGGAGCTGTTTTTT.

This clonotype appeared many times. The CDR3 DNA sequence: TGCAGTGGAGGGAGGGGAAGGGAGACCCAGTACTTC. Translated, it gives CSGGRGRETQYF. V and J are TRBV20-1 and TRBJ2-5; 7 bases are shared with TRBD2. This CDR3 region has 12 residues. Germline loops: CDR1 DFQATT, CDR2 SNEGSKA (reference sequence). J gave up 5 bases and V 7 bases, and 7 bases lay outside the gene matches.

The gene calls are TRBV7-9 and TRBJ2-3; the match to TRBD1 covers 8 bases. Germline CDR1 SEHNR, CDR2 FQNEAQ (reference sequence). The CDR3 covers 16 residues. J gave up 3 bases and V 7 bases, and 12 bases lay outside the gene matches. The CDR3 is CASTRDRLTPTDTQYF. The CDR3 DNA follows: TGTGCCAGCACCCGGGACAGGCTCACTCCTACAGATACGCAGTATTTT.

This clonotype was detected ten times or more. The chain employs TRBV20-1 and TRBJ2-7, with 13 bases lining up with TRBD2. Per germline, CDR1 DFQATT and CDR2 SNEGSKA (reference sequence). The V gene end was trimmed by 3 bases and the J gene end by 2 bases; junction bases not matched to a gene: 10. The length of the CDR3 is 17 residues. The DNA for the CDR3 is TGCAGTGCTAGGGCACTAGCGGGAGGGCGAGACCCCTACGAGCAGTACTTC. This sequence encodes CSARALAGGRDPYEQYF.

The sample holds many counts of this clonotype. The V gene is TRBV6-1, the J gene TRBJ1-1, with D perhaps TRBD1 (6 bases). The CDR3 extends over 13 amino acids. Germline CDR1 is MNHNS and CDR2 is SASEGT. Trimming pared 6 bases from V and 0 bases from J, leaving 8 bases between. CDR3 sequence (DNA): TGTGCCAGCAGGGACAGAATGAACACTGAAGCTTTCTTT. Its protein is CASRDRMNTEAFF.

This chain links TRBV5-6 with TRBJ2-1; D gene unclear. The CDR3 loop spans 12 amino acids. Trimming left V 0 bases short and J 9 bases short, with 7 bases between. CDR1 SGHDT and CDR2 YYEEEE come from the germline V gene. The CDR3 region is CASSLEGSEQFF. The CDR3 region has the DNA TGTGCCAGCAGCTTGGAGGGTAGTGAGCAGTTCTTC.

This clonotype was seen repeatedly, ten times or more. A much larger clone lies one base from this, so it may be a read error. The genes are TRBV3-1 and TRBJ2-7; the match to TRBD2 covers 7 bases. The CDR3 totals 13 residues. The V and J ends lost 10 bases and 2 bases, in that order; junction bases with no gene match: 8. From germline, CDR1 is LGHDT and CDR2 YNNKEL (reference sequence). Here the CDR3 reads CATSLARAYEQYF. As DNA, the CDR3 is TGTGCCACCTCACTAGCGAGAGCCTACGAGCAGTACTTC.

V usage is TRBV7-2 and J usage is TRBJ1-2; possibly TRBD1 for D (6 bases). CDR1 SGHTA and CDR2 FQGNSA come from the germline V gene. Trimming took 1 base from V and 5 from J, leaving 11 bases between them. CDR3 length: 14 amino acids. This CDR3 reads CASSLVSQGYGYTF. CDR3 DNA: TGTGCCAGCAGCTTAGTATCACAGGGTTATGGCTACACCTTC.

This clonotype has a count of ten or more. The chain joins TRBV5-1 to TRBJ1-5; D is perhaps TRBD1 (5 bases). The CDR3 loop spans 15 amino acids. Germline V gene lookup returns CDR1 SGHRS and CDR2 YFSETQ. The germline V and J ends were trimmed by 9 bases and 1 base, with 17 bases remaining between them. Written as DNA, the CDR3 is TGCGCCACCTTAGGGAGGGGACTAAGCAATCAGCCCCAGCATTTT. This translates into CATLGRGLSNQPQHF.

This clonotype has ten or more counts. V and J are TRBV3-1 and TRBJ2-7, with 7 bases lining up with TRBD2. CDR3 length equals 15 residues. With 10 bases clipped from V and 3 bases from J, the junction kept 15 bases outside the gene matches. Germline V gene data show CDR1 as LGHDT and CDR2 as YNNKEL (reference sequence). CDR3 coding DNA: TGTGCCACCACTGGTCGGTCGGGAGGTCACTACGAGCAGTACTTC. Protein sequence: CATTGRSGGHYEQYF.

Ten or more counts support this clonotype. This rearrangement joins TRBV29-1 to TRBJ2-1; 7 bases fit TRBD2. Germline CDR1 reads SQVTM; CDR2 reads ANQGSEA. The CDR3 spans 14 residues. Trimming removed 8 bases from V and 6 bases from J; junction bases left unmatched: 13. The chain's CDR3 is CSTREAGRVNEQFF. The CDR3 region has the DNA TGCAGCACACGCGAGGCAGGGAGGGTCAATGAGCAGTTCTTC.

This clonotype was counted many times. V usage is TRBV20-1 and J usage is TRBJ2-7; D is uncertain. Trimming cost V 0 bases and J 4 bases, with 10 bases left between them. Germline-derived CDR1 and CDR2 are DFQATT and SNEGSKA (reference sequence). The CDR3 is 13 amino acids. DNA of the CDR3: TGCAGTGCTAGAGATTCGGCTGGGTACGAGCAGTACTTC. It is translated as CSARDSAGYEQYF.

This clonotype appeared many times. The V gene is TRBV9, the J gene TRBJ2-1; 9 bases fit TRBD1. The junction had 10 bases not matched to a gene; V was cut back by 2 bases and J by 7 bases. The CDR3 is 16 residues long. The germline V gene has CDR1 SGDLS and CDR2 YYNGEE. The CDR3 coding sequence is TGTGCCAGCAGCGTCGGGACAGGGATTGTTGCGAATGAGCAGTTCTTC. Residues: CASSVGTGIVANEQFF. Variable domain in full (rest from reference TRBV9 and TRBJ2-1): DSGVTQTPKHLITATGQRVTLRCSPRSGDLSVYWYQQSLDQGLQFLIQYYNGEERAKGNILERFSAQQFPDLHSELNLSSLELGDSALYFCASSVGTGIVANEQFFGPGTRLTVL.

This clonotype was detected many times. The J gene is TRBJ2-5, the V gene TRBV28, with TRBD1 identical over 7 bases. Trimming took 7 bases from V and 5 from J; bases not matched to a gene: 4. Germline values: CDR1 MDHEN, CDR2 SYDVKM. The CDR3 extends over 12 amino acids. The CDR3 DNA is TGTGCCAGCACTGACAGGGCTGAGACCCAGTACTTC. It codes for CASTDRAETQYF.